The present entry profiles one T cell receptor (beta chain) with its context. Antigen: not known. The data are from a study of T cells expressing NK-cell markers. Study observations and caveats: The CD3+CD56-NKG2C+ fraction was also led by these clonotypes in a few donors. The HCMV specificity of the expanded NKG2C+ T cell clones stayed unresolved.

TCR beta cDNA was made by 5'RACE template switching with UMIs. For each CDR3 protein, TCRdb gives one entry from its re-call of the 5' RACE reads, without DNA. This table lists some 600,000 distinct CDR3 sequences. CDR1 SGHDN and CDR2 FVKESK come from the germline V gene. The CDR3 runs 15 residues. V is TRBV14 and J is TRBJ2-2; TCRdb picks TRBD2, but there is no DNA to check that call. This receptor was identified in a man younger than 30 in good health. The sequencing sample was made of blood T cells: a sorted CD56 or NKG2C T cell subset, CD4+ or CD8+ T cells, or bulk PBMC T cells (not recorded which). CDR3 residues: CASSQVGLQHGELFF. Drawing the rest from reference TRBV14 and TRBJ2-2, the complete variable domain is EAGVTQFPSHSVIEKGQTVTLRCDPISGHDNLYWYRRVMGKEIKFLLHFVKESKQDESGMPNNRFLAERTGGTYSTLKVQPAELEDSGVYFCASSQVGLQHGELFFGEGSRLTVL.